A selection of T cell receptor beta chains follows, all from one sample in a study of T cell responses to AZD1222 COVID-19 vaccine. Here immunoSEQ multiplex PCR was the method, and the copy in TCRdb shows in-frame clones only, minus some. The sample has roughly 100,000 clones, about 87% seen once. Sequencing was performed on peripheral blood, taken 28 days after the second AZD1222 dose. The receptors were sampled from an adult who received the AZD1222 COVID-19 vaccine. Both conserved end residues are part of each CDR3. Fields, in order: J gene, CDR3 length, D gene, clone size, V gene, CDR3 DNA, CDR3 protein. A D gene is named only where the DNA matches it firmly. Expanded clones get a size class; other rows say once, few or many, or leave the size out.

TRBJ1-1 | 16 | TRBD1 | - | TRBV7-9 | TGTGCCAGCATAAAAGGGACAGGGGTTATGAACACTGAAGCTTTCTTT | CASIKGTGVMNTEAFF
TRBJ2-6 | 16 | TRBD1 | - | TRBV6-2/TRBV6-3 | TGTGCCAGCAGTAACCGACAGGGGGCAGGGGCCAACGTCCTGACTTTC | CASSNRQGAGANVLTF
TRBJ1-5 | 14 | - | - | TRBV18 | TGTGCCAGCTCACAGGGAAGTGGCAATCAGCCCCAGCATTTT | CASSQGSGNQPQHF
TRBJ1-6 | 16 | - | - | TRBV20-1 | TGCAGTGCTAGTTGGAGGAAGAGCTCCTATAATTCACCCCTCCACTTT | CSASWRKSSYNSPLHF
TRBJ1-3 | 18 | - | - | TRBV11-2 | TGTGCCAGCAGCTTAAAAGGCATGAGGGGGTTCTCTGGAAACACCATATATTTT | CASSLKGMRGFSGNTIYF
TRBJ2-7 | 14 | - | - | TRBV9 | TGTGCCAGCAGCGTAGCTGACTCTTCCTACGAGCAGTACTTC | CASSVADSSYEQYF
TRBJ1-2 | 13 | - | - | TRBV5-8 | TGTGCCAGCAGCTTGAGGCAGGGCGGGGGCTACACCTTC | CASSLRQGGGYTF
TRBJ1-1 | 15 | - | - | TRBV6-6 | TGTGCCAGCAGTCAAAAACAGGGATTGAACACTGAAGCTTTCTTT | CASSQKQGLNTEAFF
TRBJ2-7 | 14 | TRBD1 | once | TRBV5-1 | TGCGCCAGCAGCCCTGGACAGGGTGGGTACGAGCAGTACTTC | CASSPGQGGYEQYF
TRBJ2-5 | 13 | - | - | TRBV11-3 | TGTGCCAGCAGCTACAGTTCCCAAGAGACCCAGTACTTC | CASSYSSQETQYF
TRBJ1-1 | 22 | TRBD1 | - | TRBV30 | TGTGCCTGGAGTTCCAGAGGAGTTCGGACAGGGGGCTGGGGGATCATGAACACTGAAGCTTTCTTT | CAWSSRGVRTGGWGIMNTEAFF
TRBJ2-1 | 17 | - | once | TRBV9 | TGTGCCAGCAGCGTAGGACAGACAATTTCCTCCTACAATGAGCAGTTCTTC | CASSVGQTISSYNEQFF
TRBJ1-1 | 13 | - | - | TRBV6-5 | TGTGCCAGCACCGCTCTGGGGGGCAGTGTAGCTTTCTTT | CASTALGGSVAFF
TRBJ2-2 | 12 | - | - | TRBV12-3/TRBV12-4 | TGTGCCAGCAGTTTAGAGGCCGGGGAGCTGTTTTTT | CASSLEAGELFF
TRBJ2-2 | 15 | TRBD2 | - | TRBV11-2 | TGTGCCAGCAGCTTGTCCGGGACTAGTTCCGAGGAGCTGTTTTTT | CASSLSGTSSEELFF
TRBJ2-7 | 13 | TRBD1 | - | TRBV18 | TGTGCCAGCTCACCGGGGACAGAATACGAGCAGTACTTC | CASSPGTEYEQYF
TRBJ2-7 | 14 | TRBD1 | - | TRBV19 | TGTGCCAGTAGTAGGGGACAGAATTACTACGAGCAGTACTTC | CASSRGQNYYEQYF
TRBJ1-2 | 15 | - | - | TRBV5-1 | TGCGCCAGCAGCTTGACTAGCGGCAGCAACTATGGCTACACCTTC | CASSLTSGSNYGYTF
TRBJ1-5 | 17 | - | - | TRBV4-2 | TGTGCCAGCAGCCAAGATTGGGCCCCTGGGACGGATCAGCCCCAGCATTTT | CASSQDWAPGTDQPQHF
TRBJ2-2 | 14 | - | - | TRBV29-1 | TGCAGCGTGGGCGGGACCACGAACACCGGGGAGCTGTTTTTT | CSVGGTTNTGELFF
TRBJ2-1 | 15 | TRBD1 | - | TRBV27 | TGTGCCAGCACTATGGGACAGGGGGCCTGGAATGAGCAGTTCTTC | CASTMGQGAWNEQFF
TRBJ1-2 | 12 | TRBD1 | - | TRBV19 | TGTGCCAGCAACGACAGGGGCTATGGCTACACCTTC | CASNDRGYGYTF
TRBJ2-1 | 15 | - | - | TRBV7-3 | TGTGCCAGCAGCGGGGCGTCGAGCTCCTACAATGAGCAGTTCTTC | CASSGASSSYNEQFF
TRBJ2-5 | 14 | - | - | TRBV3-1/TRBV3-2 | TGTGCCAGCAGCTCCGGGCAGAGAAGGGAGACCCAGTACTTC | CASSSGQRRETQYF
TRBJ2-5 | 15 | TRBD1 | - | TRBV18 | TGTGCCAGCTCACCCGGGACAGGCCACCGAGAGACCCAGTACTTC | CASSPGTGHRETQYF
TRBJ1-2 | 13 | - | few | TRBV2 | TGTGCCAGCAGGAGGGGGGCTAACTATGGCTACACCTTC | CASRRGANYGYTF
TRBJ1-2 | 17 | - | - | TRBV5-1 | TGCGCCAGCAGCTTGTTGACGCTGGATCCCCTAAACTATGGCTACACCTTC | CASSLLTLDPLNYGYTF